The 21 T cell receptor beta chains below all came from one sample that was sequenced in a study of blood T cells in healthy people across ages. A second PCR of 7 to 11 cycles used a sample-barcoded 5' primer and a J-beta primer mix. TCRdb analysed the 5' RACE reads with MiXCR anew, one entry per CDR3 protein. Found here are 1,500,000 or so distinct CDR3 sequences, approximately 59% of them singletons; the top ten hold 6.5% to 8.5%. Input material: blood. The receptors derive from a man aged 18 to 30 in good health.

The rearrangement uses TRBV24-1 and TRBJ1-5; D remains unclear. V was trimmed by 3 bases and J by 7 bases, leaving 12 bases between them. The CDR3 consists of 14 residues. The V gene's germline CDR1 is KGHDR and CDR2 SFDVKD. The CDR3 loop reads CATSDHTLGQPQHF. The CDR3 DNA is TGTGCCACCAGTGATCACACCCTGGGCCAGCCCCAGCATTTT.

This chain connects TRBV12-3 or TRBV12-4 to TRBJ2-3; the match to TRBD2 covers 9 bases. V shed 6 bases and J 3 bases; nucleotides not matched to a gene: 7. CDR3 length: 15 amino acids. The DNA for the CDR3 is TGTGCCAGCAGGACTGTAGCGGGAGTAACAGATACGCAGTATTTT. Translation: CASRTVAGVTDTQYF.

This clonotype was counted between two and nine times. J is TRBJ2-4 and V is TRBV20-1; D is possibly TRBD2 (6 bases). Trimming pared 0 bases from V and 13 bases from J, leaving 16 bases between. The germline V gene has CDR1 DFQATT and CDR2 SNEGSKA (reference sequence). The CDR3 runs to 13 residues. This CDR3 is CSAREGTRREQYF. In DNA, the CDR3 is TGCAGTGCTAGAGAGGGGACCAGACGGGAGCAGTACTTC.

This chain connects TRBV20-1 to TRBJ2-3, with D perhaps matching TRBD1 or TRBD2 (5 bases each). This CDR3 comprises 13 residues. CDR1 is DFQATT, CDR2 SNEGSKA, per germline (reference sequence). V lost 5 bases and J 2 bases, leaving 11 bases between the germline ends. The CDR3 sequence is CSAQWGPTDTQYF. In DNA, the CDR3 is TGCAGTGCTCAGTGGGGACCCACAGATACGCAGTATTTT.

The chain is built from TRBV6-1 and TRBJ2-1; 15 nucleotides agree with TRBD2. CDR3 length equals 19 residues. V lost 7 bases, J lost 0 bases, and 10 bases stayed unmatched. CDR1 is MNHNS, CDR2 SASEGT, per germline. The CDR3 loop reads CASTRTSGRALGSYNEQFF. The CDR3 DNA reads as TGTGCCAGCACTAGGACTAGCGGGAGGGCCCTCGGCTCCTACAATGAGCAGTTCTTC.

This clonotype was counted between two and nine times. The CDR3 spells CASSHLPGTLNSPLHF. The CDR3 nucleotides read TGCGCCAGCAGCCATCTACCCGGGACACTTAATTCACCCCTCCACTTT. This chain uses TRBV4-1 with TRBJ1-6; D is perhaps TRBD1 (6 bases). The V gene lost 3 bases and the J gene lost 6 bases, with 15 bases spanning the gap. The CDR3 contains 16 residues. The germline V gene encodes CDR1 MGHRA and CDR2 YSYEKL.

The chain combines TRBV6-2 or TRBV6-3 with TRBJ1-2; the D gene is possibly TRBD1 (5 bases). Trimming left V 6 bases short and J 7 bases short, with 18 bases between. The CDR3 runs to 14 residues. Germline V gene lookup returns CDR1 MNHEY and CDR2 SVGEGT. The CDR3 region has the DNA TGTGCCAGCAGACCAGCGGGGCTCCCAATTGGCTACACCTTC. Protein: CASRPAGLPIGYTF.

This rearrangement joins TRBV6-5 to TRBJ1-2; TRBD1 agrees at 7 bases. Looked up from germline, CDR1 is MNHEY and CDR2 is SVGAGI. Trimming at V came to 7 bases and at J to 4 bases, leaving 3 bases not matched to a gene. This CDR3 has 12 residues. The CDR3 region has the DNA TGTGCCAGCACAGGGGGGAGCTATGGCTACACCTTC. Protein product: CASTGGSYGYTF.

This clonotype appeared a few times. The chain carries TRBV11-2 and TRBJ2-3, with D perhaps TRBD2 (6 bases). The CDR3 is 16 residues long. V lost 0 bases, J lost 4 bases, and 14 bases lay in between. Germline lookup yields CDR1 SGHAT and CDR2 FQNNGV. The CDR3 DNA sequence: TGTGCCAGCAGCTTAGAATCTTGGCGGGGTGCAGATACGCAGTATTTT. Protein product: CASSLESWRGADTQYF.

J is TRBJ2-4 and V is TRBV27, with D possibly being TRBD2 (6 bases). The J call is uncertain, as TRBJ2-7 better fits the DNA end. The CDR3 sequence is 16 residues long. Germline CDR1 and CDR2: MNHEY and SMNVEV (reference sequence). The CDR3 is CASSFPGESESYEQYF. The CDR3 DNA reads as TGTGCCAGCAGTTTCCCGGGGGAATCAGAATCCTACGAGCAGTACTTC.

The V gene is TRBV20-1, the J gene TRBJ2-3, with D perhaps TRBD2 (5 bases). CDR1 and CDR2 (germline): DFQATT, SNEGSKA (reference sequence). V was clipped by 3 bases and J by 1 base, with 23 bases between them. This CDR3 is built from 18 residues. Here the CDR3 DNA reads TGCAGTGCTAGGGGCCGGGAAACTACTATTAAGGGCACAGATACGCAGTATTTT. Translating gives CSARGRETTIKGTDTQYF.

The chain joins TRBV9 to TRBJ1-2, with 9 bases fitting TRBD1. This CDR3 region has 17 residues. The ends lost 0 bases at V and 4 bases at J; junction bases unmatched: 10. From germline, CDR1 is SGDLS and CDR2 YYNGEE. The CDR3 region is CASSVEGQGPPGYGYTF. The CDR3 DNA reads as TGTGCCAGCAGCGTAGAGGGACAGGGACCTCCCGGCTATGGCTACACCTTC.

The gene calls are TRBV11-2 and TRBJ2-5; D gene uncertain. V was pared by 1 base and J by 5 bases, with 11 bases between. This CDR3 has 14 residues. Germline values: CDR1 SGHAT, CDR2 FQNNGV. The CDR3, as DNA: TGTGCCAGCAGCTTAGGGGTCGAGCAGGAGACCCAGTACTTC. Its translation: CASSLGVEQETQYF.

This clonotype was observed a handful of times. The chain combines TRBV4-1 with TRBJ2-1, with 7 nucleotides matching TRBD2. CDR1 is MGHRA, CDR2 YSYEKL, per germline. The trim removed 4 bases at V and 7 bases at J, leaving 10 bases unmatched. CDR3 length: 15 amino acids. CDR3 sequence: CASSPLGRERNEQFF. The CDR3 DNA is TGCGCCAGCAGCCCCCTCGGGCGGGAGAGGAATGAGCAGTTCTTC.

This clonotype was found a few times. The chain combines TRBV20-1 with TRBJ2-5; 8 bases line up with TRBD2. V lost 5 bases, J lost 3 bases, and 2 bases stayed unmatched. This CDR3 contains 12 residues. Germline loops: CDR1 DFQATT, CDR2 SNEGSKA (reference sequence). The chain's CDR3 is CSAELAEETQYF. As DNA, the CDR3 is TGCAGTGCTGAACTAGCGGAAGAGACCCAGTACTTC.

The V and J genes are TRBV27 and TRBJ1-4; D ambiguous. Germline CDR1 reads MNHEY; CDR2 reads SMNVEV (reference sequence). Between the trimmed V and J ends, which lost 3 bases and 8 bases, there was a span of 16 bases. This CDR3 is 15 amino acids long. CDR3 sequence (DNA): TGTGCCAGCAGTTTTTCCTCCCCCAGGAGGGAAAAACTGTTTTTT. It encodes CASSFSSPRREKLFF.

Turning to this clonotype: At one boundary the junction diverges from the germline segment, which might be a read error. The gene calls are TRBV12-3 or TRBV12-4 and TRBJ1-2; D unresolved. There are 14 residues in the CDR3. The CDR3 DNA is TGTGCCGGCAGCCCGAACCGGGCGAACTATGGCTACACCTTC. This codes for CAGSPNRANYGYTF.

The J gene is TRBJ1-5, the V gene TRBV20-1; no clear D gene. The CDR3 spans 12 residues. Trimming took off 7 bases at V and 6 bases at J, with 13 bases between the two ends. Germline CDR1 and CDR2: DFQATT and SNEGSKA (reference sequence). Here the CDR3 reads CSVHSLGQPQHF. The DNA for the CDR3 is TGCAGTGTACACAGCCTCGGTCAGCCCCAGCATTTT.

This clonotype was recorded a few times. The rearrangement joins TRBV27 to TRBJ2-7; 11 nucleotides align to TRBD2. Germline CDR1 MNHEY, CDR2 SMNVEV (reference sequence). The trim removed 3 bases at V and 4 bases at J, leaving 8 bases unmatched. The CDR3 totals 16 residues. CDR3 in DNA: TGTGCCAGCAGTTTTTCTCCGACTAGCGGGAAATACGAGCAGTACTTC. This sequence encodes CASSFSPTSGKYEQYF.

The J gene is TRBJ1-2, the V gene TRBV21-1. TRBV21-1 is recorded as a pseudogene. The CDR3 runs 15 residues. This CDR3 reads CASGHRVRPIYGYTF. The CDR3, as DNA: TGTGCCAGCGGCCACCGAGTCAGACCGATTTATGGCTACACCTTC.

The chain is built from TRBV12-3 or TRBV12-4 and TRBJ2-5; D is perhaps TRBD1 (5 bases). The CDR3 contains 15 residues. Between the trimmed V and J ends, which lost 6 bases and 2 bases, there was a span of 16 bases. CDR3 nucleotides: TGTGCCAGCAGAAGAGGACAAATTCGACAAGAGACCCAGTACTTC. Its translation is CASRRGQIRQETQYF.